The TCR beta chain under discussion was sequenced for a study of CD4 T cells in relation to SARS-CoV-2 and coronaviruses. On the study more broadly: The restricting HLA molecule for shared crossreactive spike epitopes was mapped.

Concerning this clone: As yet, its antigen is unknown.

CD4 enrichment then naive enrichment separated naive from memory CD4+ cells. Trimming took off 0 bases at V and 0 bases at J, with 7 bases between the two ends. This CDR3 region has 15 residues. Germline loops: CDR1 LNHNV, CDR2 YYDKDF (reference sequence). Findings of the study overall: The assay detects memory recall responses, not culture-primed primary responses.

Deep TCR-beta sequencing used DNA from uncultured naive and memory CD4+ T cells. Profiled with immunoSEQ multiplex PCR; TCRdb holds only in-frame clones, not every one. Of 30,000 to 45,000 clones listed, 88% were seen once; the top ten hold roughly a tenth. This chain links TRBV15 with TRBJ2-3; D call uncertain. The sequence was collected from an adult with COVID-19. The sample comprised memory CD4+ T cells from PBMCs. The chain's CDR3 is CATSRDGFSTDTQYF. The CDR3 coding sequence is TGTGCCACCAGCAGAGATGGGTTCAGCACAGATACGCAGTATTTT.